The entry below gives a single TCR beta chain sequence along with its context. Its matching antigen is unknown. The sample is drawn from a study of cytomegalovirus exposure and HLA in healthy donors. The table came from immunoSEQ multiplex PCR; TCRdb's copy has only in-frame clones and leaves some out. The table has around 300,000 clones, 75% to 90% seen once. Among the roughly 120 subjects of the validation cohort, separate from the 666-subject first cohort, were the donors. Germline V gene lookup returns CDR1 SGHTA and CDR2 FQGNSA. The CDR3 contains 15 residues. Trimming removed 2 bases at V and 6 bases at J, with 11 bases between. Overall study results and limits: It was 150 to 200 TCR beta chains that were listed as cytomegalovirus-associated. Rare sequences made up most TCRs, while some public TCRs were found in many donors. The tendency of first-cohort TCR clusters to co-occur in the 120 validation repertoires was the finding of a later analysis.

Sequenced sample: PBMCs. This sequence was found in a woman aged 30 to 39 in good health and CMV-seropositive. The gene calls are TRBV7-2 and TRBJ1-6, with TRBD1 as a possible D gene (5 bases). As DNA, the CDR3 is TGTGCCAGCAGCTTATCCCAGGGCCGTAATTCACCCCTCCACTTT. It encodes CASSLSQGRNSPLHF.